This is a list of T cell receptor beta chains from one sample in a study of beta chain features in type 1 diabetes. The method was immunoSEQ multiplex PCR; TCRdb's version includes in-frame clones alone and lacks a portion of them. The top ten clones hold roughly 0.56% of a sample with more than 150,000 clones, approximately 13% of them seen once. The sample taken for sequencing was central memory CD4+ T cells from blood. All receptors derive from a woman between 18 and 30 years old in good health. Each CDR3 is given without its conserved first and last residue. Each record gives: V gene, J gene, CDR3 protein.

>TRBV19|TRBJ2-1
ASSTLGLADNEQF
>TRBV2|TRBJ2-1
ASREPWSSYNEQF
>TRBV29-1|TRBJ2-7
SVTGLTSYEQY
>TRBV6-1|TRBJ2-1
ASSELAGSYNEQF
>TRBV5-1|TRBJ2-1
ASSYVTSGRSNEQF
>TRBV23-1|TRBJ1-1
ASSQSTRMAYTEAF
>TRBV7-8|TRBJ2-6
ASSLAHRASGANVLT
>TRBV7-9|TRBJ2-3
ASSLVASGRTDTQY
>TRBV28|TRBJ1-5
ASSPGQGAGQPQH
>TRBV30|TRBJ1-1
AWSARDRGNTEAF
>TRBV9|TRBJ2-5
ASSVTDRGLRDQETQY
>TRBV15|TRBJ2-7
ATSMGADTYEQY
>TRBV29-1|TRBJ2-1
SVEDRASNEQF
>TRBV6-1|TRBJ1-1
ASTRQGANTEAF
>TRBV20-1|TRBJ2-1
SAGRDLPQF
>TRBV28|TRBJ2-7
ASRAGTGSYEQY
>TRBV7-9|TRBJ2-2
ASSAGQSKTGELF
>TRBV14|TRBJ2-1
ASSQESRPGGPGNEQF
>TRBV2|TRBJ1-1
ASSERFGNTEAF
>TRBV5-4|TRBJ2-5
ASGKPGETQETQY
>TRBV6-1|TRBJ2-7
ASQRTSGHYEQY
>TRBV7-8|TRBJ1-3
ASSLGPIGNTIY
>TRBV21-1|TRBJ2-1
ASGGQENEQF
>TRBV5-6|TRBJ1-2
ASSSWDRTHGYT
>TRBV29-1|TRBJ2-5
SVGTSAQETQY
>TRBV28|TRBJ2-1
ASRTPGLGGEQF
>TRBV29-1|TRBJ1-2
SVDWPTAYGYT
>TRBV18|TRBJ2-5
ASSPALGVRRETQY
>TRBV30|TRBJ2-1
AWTGTGTYEQF
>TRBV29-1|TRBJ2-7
SVEGSLSGNYEQY
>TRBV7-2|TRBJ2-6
ASSFATGLLGSGANVLT
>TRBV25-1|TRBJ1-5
ASTQGYQPQH
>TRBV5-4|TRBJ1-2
ASKTGTRNYGYT
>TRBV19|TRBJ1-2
ASSIAGQDYGYT
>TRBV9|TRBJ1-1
ASSLTGNTEAF
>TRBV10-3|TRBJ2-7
AISESDRGAYEQY
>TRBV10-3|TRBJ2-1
ATGTGVRLNEQF
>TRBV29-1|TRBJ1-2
SVEDPARMGYT
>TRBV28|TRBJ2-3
ASRLAGADTQY